This T cell receptor beta chain was sequenced for a study of cytomegalovirus exposure and HLA in healthy donors. As for the study in general: An earlier analysis found roughly 100 million unique TCR beta sequences from around 180 million T cells.

60 Vbeta and 13 Jbeta primers were used in PCR. Sequenced by immunoSEQ multiplex PCR; TCRdb stores in-frame clones only, minus some. The table has around 55,000 clones, approximately 80% seen once; the top ten hold 1.4%. Regarding this clone: The target antigen is unknown.

Germline V gene data show CDR1 as ENHRY and CDR2 as SYGVKD. Trimming cost V 4 bases and J 1 base, with 8 bases left between them. The CDR3 length is 14 residues. Study results and caveats: The records held CMV serostatus as the only immune exposure information. More than 150 TCR beta chains were listed as cytomegalovirus-associated.

The sequencing sample was made of PBMCs. This TCR came from a female donor in good health and CMV-seronegative. V is TRBV10-3 and J is TRBJ1-5; D remains unclear. CDR3 coding DNA: TGTGCCATCAGTGTCGGGTACAGCAATCAGCCCCAGCATTTT. This encodes CAISVGYSNQPQHF.